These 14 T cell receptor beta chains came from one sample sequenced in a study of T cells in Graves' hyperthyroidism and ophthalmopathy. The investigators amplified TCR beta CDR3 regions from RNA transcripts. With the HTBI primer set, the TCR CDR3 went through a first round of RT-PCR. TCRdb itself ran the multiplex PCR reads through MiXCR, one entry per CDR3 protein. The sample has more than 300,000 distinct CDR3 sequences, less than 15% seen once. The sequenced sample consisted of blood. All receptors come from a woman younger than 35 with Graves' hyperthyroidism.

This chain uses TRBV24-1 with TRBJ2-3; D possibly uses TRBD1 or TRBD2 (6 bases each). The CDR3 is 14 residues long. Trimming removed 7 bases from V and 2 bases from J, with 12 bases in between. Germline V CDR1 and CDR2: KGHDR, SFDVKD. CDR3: CATRTGGNTDTQYF. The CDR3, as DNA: TGTGCCACCAGGACAGGCGGGAACACAGATACGCAGTATTTT.

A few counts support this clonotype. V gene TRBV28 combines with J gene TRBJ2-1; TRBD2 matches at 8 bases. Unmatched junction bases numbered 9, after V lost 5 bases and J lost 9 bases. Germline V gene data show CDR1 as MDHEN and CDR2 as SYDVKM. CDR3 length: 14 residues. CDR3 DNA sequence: TGTGCCAGCAGTCGGACCCCCGGGAGGGGTGAGCAGTTCTTC. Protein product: CASSRTPGRGEQFF. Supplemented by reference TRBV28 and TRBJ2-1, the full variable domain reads DVKVTQSSRYLVKRTGEKVFLECVQDMDHENMFWYRQDPGLGLRLIYFSYDVKMKEKGDIPEGYSVSREKKERFSLILESASTNQTSMYLCASSRTPGRGEQFFGPGTRLTVL.

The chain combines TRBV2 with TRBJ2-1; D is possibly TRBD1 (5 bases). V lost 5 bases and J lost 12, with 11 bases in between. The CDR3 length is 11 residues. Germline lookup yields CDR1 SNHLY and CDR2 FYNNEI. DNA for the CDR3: TGTGCCAGCAGTTACCAGGGTGTGCAGTTCTTC. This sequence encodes CASSYQGVQFF.

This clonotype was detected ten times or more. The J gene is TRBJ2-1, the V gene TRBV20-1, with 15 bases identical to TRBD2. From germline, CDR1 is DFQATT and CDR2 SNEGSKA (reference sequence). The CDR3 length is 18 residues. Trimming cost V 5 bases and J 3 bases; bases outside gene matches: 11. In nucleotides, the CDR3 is TGCAGTGCTCGCCGGACTAGCGGGGGGGCCGGTTTCTACAATGAGCAGTTCTTC. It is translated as CSARRTSGGAGFYNEQFF.

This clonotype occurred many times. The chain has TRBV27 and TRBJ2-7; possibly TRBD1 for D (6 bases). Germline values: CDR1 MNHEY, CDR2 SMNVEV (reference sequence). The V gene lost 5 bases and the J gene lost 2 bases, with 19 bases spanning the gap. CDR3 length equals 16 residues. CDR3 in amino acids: CASSLWAQGGAYEQYF. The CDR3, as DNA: TGTGCCAGCAGTCTCTGGGCACAGGGTGGCGCCTACGAGCAGTACTTC.

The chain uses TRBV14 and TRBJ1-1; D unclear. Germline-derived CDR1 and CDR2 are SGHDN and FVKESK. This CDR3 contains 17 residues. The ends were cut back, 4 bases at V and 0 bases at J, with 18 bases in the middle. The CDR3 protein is CASSLKRASDMNTEAFF. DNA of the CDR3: TGTGCCAGCAGCCTCAAACGGGCCTCAGACATGAACACTGAAGCTTTCTTT.

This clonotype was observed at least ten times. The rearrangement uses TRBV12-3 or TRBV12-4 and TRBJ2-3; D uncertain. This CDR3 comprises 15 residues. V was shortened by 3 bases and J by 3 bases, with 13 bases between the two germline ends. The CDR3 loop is CASSLVTTLTDTQYF. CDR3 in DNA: TGTGCCAGCAGTTTGGTAACTACCCTGACAGATACGCAGTATTTT.

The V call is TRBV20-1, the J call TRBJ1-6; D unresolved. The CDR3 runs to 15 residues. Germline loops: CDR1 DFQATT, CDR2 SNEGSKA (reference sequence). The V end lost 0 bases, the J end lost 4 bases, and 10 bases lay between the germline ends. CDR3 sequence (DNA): TGCAGTGCTAGAGAACAGATCTATTATAATTCACCCCTCCACTTT. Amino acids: CSAREQIYYNSPLHF.

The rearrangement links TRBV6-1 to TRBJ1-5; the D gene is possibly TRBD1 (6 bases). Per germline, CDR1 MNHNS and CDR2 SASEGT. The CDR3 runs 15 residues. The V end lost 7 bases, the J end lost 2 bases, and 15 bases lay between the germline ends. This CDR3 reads CASKGGGRGNQPQHF. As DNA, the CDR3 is TGTGCCAGCAAGGGAGGGGGAAGGGGCAATCAGCCCCAGCATTTT.

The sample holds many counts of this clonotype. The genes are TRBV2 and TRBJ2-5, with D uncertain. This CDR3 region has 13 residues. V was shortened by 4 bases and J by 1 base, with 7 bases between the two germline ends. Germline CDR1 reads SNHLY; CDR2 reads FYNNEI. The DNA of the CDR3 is TGTGCCAGCAGTGTTCTGTCCCAAGAGACCCAGTACTTC. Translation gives CASSVLSQETQYF.

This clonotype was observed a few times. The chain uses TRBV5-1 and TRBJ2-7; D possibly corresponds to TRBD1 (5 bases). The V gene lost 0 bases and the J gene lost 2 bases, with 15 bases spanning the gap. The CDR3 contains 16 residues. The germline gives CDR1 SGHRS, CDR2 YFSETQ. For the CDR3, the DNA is TGCGCCAGCAGCTTGGGGCAACAGGTTGTTGCCTACGAGCAGTACTTC. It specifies CASSLGQQVVAYEQYF. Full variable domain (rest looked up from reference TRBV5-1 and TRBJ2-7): KAGVTQTPRYLIKTRGQQVTLSCSPISGHRSVSWYQQTPGQGLQFLFEYFSETQRNKGNFPGRFSGRQFSNSRSEMNVSTLELGDSALYLCASSLGQQVVAYEQYFGPGTRLTVT.

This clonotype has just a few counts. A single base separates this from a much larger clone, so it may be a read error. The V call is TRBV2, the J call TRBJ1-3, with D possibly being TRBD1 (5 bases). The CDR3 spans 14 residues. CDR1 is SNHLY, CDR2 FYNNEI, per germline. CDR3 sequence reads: CASSGRGGANAIYF. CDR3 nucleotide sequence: TGTGCCAGCAGTGGTCGTGGGGGTGCAAACGCCATATATTTT. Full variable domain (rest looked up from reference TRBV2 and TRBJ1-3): EPEVTQTPSHQVTQMGQEVILRCVPISNHLYFYWYRQILGQKVEFLVSFYNNEISEKSEIFDDQFSVERPDGSNFTLKIRSTKLEDSAMYFCASSGRGGANAIYFGEGSWLTVV.

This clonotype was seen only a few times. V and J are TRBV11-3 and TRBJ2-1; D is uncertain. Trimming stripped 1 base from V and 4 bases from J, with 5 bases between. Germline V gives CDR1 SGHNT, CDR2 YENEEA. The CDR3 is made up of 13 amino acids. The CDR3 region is CASSLGNYNEQFF. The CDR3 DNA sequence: TGTGCCAGCAGCTTAGGGAATTACAATGAGCAGTTCTTC.

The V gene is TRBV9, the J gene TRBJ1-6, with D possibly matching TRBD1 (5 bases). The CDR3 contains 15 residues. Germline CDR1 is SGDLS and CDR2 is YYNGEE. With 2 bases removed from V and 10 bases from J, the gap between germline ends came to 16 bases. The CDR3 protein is CASSVKGAEGSPLHF. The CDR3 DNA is TGTGCCAGCAGCGTTAAAGGGGCTGAAGGGTCACCCCTCCACTTT.